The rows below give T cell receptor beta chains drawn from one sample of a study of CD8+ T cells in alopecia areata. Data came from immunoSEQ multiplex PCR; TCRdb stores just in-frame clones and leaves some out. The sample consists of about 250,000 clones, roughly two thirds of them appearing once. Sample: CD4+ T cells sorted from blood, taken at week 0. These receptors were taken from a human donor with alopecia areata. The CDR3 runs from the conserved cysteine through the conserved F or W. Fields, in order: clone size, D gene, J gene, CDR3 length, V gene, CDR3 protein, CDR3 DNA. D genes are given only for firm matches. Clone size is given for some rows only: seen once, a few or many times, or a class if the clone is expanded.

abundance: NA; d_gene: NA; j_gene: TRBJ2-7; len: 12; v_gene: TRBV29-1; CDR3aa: CSAGDRTYEQYF; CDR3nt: TGCAGCGCGGGTGACAGGACTTACGAGCAGTACTTC
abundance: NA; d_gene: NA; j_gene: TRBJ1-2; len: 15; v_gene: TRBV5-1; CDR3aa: CASSPLSGDMDGYTF; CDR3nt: TGCGCCAGCAGCCCACTATCAGGTGATATGGATGGCTACACCTTC
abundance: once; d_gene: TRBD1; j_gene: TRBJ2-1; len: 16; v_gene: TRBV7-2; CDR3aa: CASSPGSGQGYYEQFF; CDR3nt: TGTGCCAGCAGCCCAGGGTCGGGACAGGGGTACTATGAGCAGTTCTTC
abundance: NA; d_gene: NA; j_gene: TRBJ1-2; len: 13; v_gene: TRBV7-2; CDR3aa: CASSLVTGGENTF; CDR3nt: TGTGCCAGCAGCTTAGTCACGGGAGGCGAGAACACCTTC
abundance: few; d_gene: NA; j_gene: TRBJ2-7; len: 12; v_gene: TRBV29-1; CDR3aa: CSVAGLDYEQYF; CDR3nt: TGCAGCGTCGCGGGACTGGATTACGAGCAGTACTTC
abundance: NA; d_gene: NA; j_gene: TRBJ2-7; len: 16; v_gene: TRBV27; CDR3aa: CASRTPLQKSSYEQYF; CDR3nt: TGTGCCAGCCGAACTCCCCTGCAGAAGAGCTCCTACGAGCAGTACTTC
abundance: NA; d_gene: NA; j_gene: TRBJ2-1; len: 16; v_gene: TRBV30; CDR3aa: CAWSVRASSSYNEQFF; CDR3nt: TGTGCCTGGAGTGTAAGGGCGTCGAGCTCGTACAATGAGCAGTTCTTC
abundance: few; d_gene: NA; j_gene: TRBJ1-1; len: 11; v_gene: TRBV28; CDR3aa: CASGENTEAFF; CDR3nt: TGTGCCAGCGGGGAGAACACTGAAGCTTTCTTT
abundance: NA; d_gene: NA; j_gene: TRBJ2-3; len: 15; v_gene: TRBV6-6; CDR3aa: CASSPRGSSTDTQYF; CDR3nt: TGTGCCAGCAGTCCCAGGGGCTCTAGCACAGATACGCAGTATTTT
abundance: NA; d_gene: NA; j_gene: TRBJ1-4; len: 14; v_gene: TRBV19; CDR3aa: CASSPRDPGRKLFF; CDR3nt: TGTGCCAGTAGTCCCCGGGACCCAGGTCGAAAACTGTTTTTT
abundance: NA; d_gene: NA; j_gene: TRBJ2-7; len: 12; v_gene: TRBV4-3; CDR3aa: CASRGVLSEQYF; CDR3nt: TGCGCCAGCAGGGGGGTCCTCTCCGAGCAGTACTTC